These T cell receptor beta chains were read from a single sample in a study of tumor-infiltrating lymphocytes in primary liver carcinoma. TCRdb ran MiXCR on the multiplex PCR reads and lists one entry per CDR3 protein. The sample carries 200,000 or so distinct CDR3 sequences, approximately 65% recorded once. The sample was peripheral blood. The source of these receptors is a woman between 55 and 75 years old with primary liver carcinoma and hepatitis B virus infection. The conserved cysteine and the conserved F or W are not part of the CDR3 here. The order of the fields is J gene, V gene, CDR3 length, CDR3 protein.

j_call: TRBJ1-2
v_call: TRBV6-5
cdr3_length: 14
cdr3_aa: ASSYSYGGAKYGYT

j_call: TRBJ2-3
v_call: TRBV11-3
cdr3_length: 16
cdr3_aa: ASSLSYDCCLQTDTQY

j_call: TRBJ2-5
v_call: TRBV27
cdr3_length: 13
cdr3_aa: TSSLLGTIGETQY

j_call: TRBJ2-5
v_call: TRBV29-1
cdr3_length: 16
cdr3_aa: SVGLSPGTGPLQEAQY

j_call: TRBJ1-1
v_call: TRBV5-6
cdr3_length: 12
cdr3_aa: AGRQTGVKTEAF

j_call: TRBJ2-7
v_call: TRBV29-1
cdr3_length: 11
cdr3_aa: SVEPSGIYEQY

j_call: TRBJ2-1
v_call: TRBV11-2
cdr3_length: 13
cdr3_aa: VSSLRRSSYNEQF

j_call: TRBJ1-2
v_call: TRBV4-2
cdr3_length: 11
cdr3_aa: ASSSTGVDGYT

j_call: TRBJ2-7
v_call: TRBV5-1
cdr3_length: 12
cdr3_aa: SNRVGGGRTEQY

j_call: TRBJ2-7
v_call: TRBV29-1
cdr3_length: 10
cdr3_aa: SVGEPRYEQY

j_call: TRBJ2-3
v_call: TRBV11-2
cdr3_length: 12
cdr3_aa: ASSVLVCTDTQY

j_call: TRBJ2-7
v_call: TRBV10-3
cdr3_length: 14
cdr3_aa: AISENEQGGAYEQY

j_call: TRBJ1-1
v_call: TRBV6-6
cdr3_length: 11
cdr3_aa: TGSLQGLTEAF

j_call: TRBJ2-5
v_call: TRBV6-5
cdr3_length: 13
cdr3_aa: ASSYSTGVGETQY

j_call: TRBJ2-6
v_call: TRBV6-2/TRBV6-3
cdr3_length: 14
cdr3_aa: AISYAGLSGANVLT

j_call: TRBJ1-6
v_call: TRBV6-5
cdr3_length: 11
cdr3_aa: ASSYSNYPPIH

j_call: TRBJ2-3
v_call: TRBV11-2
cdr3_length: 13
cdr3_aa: ASSPAWGLGDAQY